The 23 T cell receptor beta chains presented below share a single source sample, sequenced in a study of blood T cell repertoires in COVID-19. This table comes from immunoSEQ multiplex PCR, and its TCRdb copy is limited to in-frame clones, with some not included. The data contain 85,000 to 120,000 clones, roughly 82% of them singletons. Sequenced sample: peripheral blood. The receptors come from a human donor in a cohort sampled during active COVID-19.

The chain's CDR3 is CASQSRGIPDTQYF. CDR3 coding DNA: TGTGCCAGCCAATCCCGGGGGATACCAGATACGCAGTATTTT. This rearrangement joins TRBV27 to TRBJ2-3; D is possibly TRBD2 (6 bases). Germline V lookup: CDR1 MNHEY, CDR2 SMNVEV (reference sequence). The ends were cut back, 8 bases at V and 4 bases at J, with 16 bases in the middle. This CDR3 contains 14 residues.

The chain couples TRBV30 to TRBJ2-2, with a weak D call TRBD2 (6 bases). Germline V gene lookup returns CDR1 GTSNPN and CDR2 SVGIG (reference sequence). Trimming removed 4 bases from V and 2 bases from J, with 14 bases in between. The CDR3 sequence is 15 residues long. The CDR3 reads CAWTPGLLNTGELFF. CDR3 bases: TGTGCCTGGACCCCGGGACTCCTAAACACCGGGGAGCTGTTTTTT.

The chain employs TRBV9 and TRBJ2-3, with D tentatively TRBD2 (6 bases). This CDR3 region has 15 residues. In germline, CDR1 is SGDLS, CDR2 YYNGEE. The germline V and J ends were trimmed by 6 bases and 0 bases, with 14 bases remaining between them. The CDR3 reads CASKTLAHSTDTQYF. The CDR3 nucleotides read TGTGCCAGCAAGACGCTAGCGCATAGCACAGATACGCAGTATTTT.

The chain carries TRBV10-1 and TRBJ1-6; a possible D gene is TRBD1 (6 bases). V dropped 6 bases and J dropped 8 bases, with 11 bases sitting between them. Looked up from germline, CDR1 is WNHNN and CDR2 is SYGVQD (reference sequence). The CDR3 sequence is 13 residues long. The CDR3 loop is CASRQGRYSPLHF. CDR3 DNA sequence: TGCGCCAGCAGACAGGGTAGGTATTCACCCCTCCACTTT.

The rearrangement joins TRBV5-8 to TRBJ2-7, with no clear D. Trimming stripped 7 bases from V and 1 base from J, with 3 bases between. Germline V lookup: CDR1 SGHTS, CDR2 YDEGEE. This CDR3 is 10 amino acids long. The CDR3 DNA sequence: TGTGCCAGCTCTTCCTACGAGCAGTACTTC. The encoded protein is CASSSYEQYF.

The genes are TRBV19 and TRBJ1-1, with D possibly matching TRBD1 (6 bases). CDR3 length equals 13 residues. CDR1 and CDR2 from the germline V gene are LNHDA and SQIVND (reference sequence). With 6 bases removed from V and 5 bases from J, the gap between germline ends came to 13 bases. Written as DNA, the CDR3 is TGTGCCAGTAGGCGGGAGGGGGGTACTGAAGCTTTCTTT. Translated: CASRREGGTEAFF.

The V call is TRBV19, the J call TRBJ1-5; D might be TRBD1 (5 bases). Germline-derived CDR1 and CDR2 are LNHDA and SQIVND (reference sequence). The CDR3 runs to 15 residues. V lost 7 bases and J lost 1, with 14 bases in between. In DNA form, the CDR3 reads TGTGCCAGTACCCGCCCAGGGTACAGCAATCAGCCCCAGCATTTT. Translating it yields CASTRPGYSNQPQHF.

Note on this clone: A junction boundary mismatches the germline segment, possibly from a read error. This chain connects TRBV3-1 (or the pseudogene TRBV3-2) to TRBJ2-5; 7 nucleotides line up with TRBD2. Germline-derived CDR1 and CDR2 are LGHDT and YNNKEL (reference sequence). This CDR3 region has 17 residues. Here the CDR3 reads CASGQDEAGESQETQYF. The CDR3, as DNA: TGTGCCAGCGGCCAAGATGAGGCGGGGGAGTCCCAAGAGACCCAGTACTTC.

The rearrangement uses TRBV5-1 and TRBJ2-5, with TRBD2 as a possible D gene (6 bases). Germline V gene lookup returns CDR1 SGHRS and CDR2 YFSETQ. The V end was cut by 4 bases, the J end by 5 bases, with 27 bases between. The CDR3 is 18 residues long. The CDR3 loop reads CASSVTPNLANKWETQYF. In nucleotides, the CDR3 is TGCGCCAGCAGCGTAACCCCTAACCTAGCGAACAAATGGGAGACCCAGTACTTC.

The V and J genes are TRBV18 and TRBJ2-7; TRBD1 aligns across 9 bases. Per the germline V gene, CDR1 is KGHSH and CDR2 is LQKENI. The CDR3 is 16 residues long. After removal of 3 bases from V and 2 bases from J, the junction contained 8 bases not matched to a gene. DNA for the CDR3: TGTGCCAGCTCACCCCCCGGACAGGGGAGCCCCTACGAGCAGTACTTC. It yields the protein CASSPPGQGSPYEQYF.

This chain connects TRBV6-5 to TRBJ1-2; TRBD1 aligns across 12 bases. Trimming cost V 4 bases and J 4 bases; bases outside gene matches: 4. The CDR3 sequence is 15 residues long. Germline V lookup: CDR1 MNHEY, CDR2 SVGAGI. As DNA, the CDR3 is TGTGCCAGCAGTTCCGGGACAGGGGGCTTCTATGGCTACACCTTC. This encodes CASSSGTGGFYGYTF.

The J gene is TRBJ2-7, the V gene TRBV19; TRBD2 matches at 7 bases. CDR1 LNHDA and CDR2 SQIVND come from the germline V gene (reference sequence). Trimming cost V 5 bases and J 2 bases; bases outside gene matches: 9. This CDR3 is 15 amino acids long. In DNA form, the CDR3 reads TGTGCCAGTAGTCCCAAAGACGGGGGGACCTACGAGCAGTACTTC. Its translation is CASSPKDGGTYEQYF.

This chain links TRBV19 with TRBJ2-7; D is perhaps TRBD2 (6 bases). Germline V gene lookup returns CDR1 LNHDA and CDR2 SQIVND (reference sequence). There are 13 residues in the CDR3. V lost 7 bases and J 0 bases, leaving 10 bases between the germline ends. CDR3 region: CASTGDGSYEQYF. DNA for the CDR3: TGTGCCAGTACGGGGGACGGCTCCTACGAGCAGTACTTC.

In its sample, this clone was seen a few times. This chain connects TRBV5-8 to TRBJ2-7, with D possibly TRBD1 on 5 matching bases. Looked up from germline, CDR1 is SGHTS and CDR2 is YDEGEE. This CDR3 is 13 amino acids long. Trimming took off 0 bases at V and 3 bases at J, with 7 bases between the two ends. The CDR3 loop reads CASSLARDYEQYF. In DNA, the CDR3 is TGTGCCAGCAGCTTGGCCAGGGACTACGAGCAGTACTTC.

The chain has TRBV2 and TRBJ2-5, with 9 bases fitting TRBD2. The CDR3 covers 16 residues. Germline-derived CDR1 and CDR2 are SNHLY and FYNNEI. V shed 4 bases and J 4 bases; nucleotides not matched to a gene: 10. The chain's CDR3 is CASSAVGGGAGETQYF. The CDR3 DNA follows: TGTGCCAGCAGTGCGGTGGGCGGGGGGGCCGGAGAGACCCAGTACTTC.

V is TRBV6-6 and J is TRBJ1-1; D not resolved. Trimming took off 2 bases at V and 6 bases at J, with 10 bases between the two ends. Germline V lookup: CDR1 MNHNY, CDR2 SVGAGI (reference sequence). The CDR3 extends over 13 amino acids. CDR3 sequence (DNA): TGTGCCAGCAGTTACGTGGCAGCGGCTGAAGCTTTCTTT. Protein sequence: CASSYVAAAEAFF.

The V call is TRBV9, the J call TRBJ2-5; 10 bases are a match to TRBD2. From germline, CDR1 is SGDLS and CDR2 YYNGEE. The CDR3 spans 15 residues. V lost 2 bases, J lost 5 bases, and 6 bases stayed unmatched. CDR3 sequence: CASSVYLAGVETQYF. The DNA for the CDR3 is TGTGCCAGCAGCGTCTACCTAGCGGGGGTTGAGACCCAGTACTTC.

J is TRBJ1-2 and V is TRBV28, with D maybe TRBD1 (5 bases). This CDR3 is 13 amino acids long. CDR1 is MDHEN and CDR2 is SYDVKM in the germline V gene. V lost 10 bases and J lost 4, with 16 bases in between. The CDR3 reads CATHDSNPYGYTF. CDR3 nucleotides: TGTGCCACCCACGACAGCAACCCCTATGGCTACACCTTC.

J is TRBJ1-3 and V is TRBV2; 9 bases align to TRBD1. The length of the CDR3 is 14 residues. Germline V gives CDR1 SNHLY, CDR2 FYNNEI. Trimming at V came to 3 bases and at J to 4 bases, leaving 1 base not matched to a gene. The CDR3 spells CASSEGTGGNTIYF. CDR3 DNA: TGTGCCAGCAGTGAGGGGACAGGGGGAAACACCATATATTTT. The variable domain in full, with the rest retrieved from reference TRBV2 and TRBJ1-3, is EPEVTQTPSHQVTQMGQEVILRCVPISNHLYFYWYRQILGQKVEFLVSFYNNEISEKSEIFDDQFSVERPDGSNFTLKIRSTKLEDSAMYFCASSEGTGGNTIYFGEGSWLTVV.

CDR3 protein: CAWSFDRDYEQYF. Written as DNA, the CDR3 is TGTGCCTGGAGTTTCGACAGAGACTACGAGCAGTACTTC. The rearrangement links TRBV30 to TRBJ2-7, with D possibly TRBD1 on 5 matching bases. Trimming took 2 bases from V and 3 from J, leaving 11 bases between them. CDR3 length equals 13 residues. The V gene's germline CDR1 is GTSNPN and CDR2 SVGIG (reference sequence).

This sequence joins TRBV6-5 and TRBJ2-3; a possible D gene is TRBD1 (6 bases). The CDR3 is 13 residues long. V gave up 6 bases and J gave up 2 bases, with 9 bases separating them. Germline V gene data show CDR1 as MNHEY and CDR2 as SVGAGI. CDR3: CASSWTDTDTQYF. DNA for the CDR3: TGTGCCAGCAGCTGGACAGACACAGATACGCAGTATTTT.

The gene calls are TRBV19 and TRBJ1-4; 11 nucleotides match TRBD1. Per the germline V gene, CDR1 is LNHDA and CDR2 is SQIVND (reference sequence). The length of the CDR3 is 14 residues. Trimming removed 5 bases from V and 8 bases from J; junction bases left unmatched: 4. The CDR3 DNA reads TGTGCCAGTAGTGGACAGGGGGCAGGGGAAAAACTGTTTTTT. It yields the protein CASSGQGAGEKLFF.

The gene calls are TRBV2 and TRBJ2-5; TRBD2 matches 9 bases. V lost 6 bases to trimming and J lost 3 bases; unmatched junction nucleotides: 14. Germline CDR1 and CDR2: SNHLY and FYNNEI. The CDR3 loop spans 17 amino acids. The CDR3 DNA is TGTGCCAGCAGGGGATACATTAGCGGGGGAGGGAAAGAGACCCAGTACTTC. Its translation: CASRGYISGGGKETQYF.